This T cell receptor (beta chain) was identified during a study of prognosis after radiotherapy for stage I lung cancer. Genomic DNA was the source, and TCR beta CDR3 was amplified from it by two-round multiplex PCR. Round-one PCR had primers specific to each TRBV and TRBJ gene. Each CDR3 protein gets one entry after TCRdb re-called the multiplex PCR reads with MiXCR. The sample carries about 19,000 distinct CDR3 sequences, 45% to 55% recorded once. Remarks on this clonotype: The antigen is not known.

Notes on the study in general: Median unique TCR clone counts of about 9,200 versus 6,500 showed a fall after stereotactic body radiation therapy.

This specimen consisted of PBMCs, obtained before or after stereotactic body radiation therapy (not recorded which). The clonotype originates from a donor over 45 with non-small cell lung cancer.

The CDR3 reads CASSQGMSELFF. In DNA form, the CDR3 reads TGCGCCAGCAGCCAAGGGATGTCAGAGCTGTTTTTT. The chain joins TRBV4-1 to TRBJ2-2; no clear D. V shed 1 base and J shed 11 bases, with 8 bases lying between them. The CDR3 spans 12 residues. Germline CDR1 and CDR2: MGHRA and YSYEKL.